This record concerns one TCR beta chain sequence. This specimen belongs to a study of cytomegalovirus exposure and HLA in healthy donors. The CDR3 is made up of 19 amino acids. The ends lost 8 bases at V and 5 bases at J; junction bases unmatched: 22. Per germline, CDR1 SNHLY and CDR2 FYNNEI. Researchers ran the PCR with 60 Vbeta and 13 Jbeta primers. Produced via immunoSEQ multiplex PCR; TCRdb's table is partial and in-frame only. The table includes about 160,000 clones, roughly 72% detected once. This rearrangement joins TRBV2 to TRBJ2-7, with TRBD2 matching 12 bases. The receptor comes from a woman aged 40 to 50 in good health and CMV-seronegative. Material: PBMCs. The CDR3 sequence: CASPVSPGTSGWRGDEQYF. Here the CDR3 DNA reads TGTGCCAGCCCTGTCAGCCCAGGGACTAGCGGGTGGAGAGGGGACGAGCAGTACTTC.